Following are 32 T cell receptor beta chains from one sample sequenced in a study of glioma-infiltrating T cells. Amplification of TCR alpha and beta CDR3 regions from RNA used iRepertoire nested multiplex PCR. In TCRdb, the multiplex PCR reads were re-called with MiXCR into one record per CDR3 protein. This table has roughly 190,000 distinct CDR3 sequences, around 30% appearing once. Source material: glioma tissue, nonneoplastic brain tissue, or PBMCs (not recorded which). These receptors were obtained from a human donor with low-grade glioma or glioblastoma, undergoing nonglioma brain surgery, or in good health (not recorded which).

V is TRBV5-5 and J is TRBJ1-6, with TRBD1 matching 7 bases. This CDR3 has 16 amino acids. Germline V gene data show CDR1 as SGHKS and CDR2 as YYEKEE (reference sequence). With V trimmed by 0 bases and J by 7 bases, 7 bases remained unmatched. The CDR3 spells CASSLAPRGSNSPLHF. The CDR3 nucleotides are TGTGCCAGCAGCTTGGCGCCCAGGGGGTCCAATTCACCCCTCCACTTT.

CDR3: CASGSGTGGNEQFF. DNA for the CDR3: TGTGCCAGTGGTTCCGGGACAGGGGGCAATGAGCAGTTCTTC. V gene TRBV19 combines with J gene TRBJ2-1; 11 positions agree with TRBD1. V shed 8 bases, J shed 6 bases, and the junction held 6 bases outside the gene matches. Per the germline V gene, CDR1 is LNHDA and CDR2 is SQIVND (reference sequence). The CDR3 contains 14 residues.

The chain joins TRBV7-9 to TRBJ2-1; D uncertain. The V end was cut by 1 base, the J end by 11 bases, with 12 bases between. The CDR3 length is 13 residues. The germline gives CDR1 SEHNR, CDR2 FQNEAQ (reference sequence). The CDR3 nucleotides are TGTGCCAGCAGCTTAGAAGTCGACCGGCAGCAGTTCTTC. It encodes CASSLEVDRQQFF.

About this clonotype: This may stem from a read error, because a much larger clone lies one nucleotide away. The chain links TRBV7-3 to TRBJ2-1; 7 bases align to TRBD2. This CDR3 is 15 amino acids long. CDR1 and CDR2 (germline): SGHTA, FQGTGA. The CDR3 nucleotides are TGTGCCAGCAGCTTAGAGGGAGGGCCCTACAATGAGAAGTTCTTC. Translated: CASSLEGGPYNEKFF.

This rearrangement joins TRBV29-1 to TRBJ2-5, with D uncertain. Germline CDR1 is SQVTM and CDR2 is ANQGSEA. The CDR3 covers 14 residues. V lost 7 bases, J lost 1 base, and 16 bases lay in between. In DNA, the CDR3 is TGCAGCGCCGCGCCCAAACTCCTCCAAGAGACCCAGTACTTC. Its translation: CSAAPKLLQETQYF.

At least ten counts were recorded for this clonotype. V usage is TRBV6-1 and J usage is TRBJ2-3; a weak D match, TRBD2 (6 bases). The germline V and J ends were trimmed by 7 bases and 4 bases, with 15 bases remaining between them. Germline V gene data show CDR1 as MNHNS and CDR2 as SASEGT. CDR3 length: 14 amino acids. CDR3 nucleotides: TGTGCCAGCACTAGACTAGAGGTCCCAGATACGCAGTATTTT. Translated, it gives CASTRLEVPDTQYF.

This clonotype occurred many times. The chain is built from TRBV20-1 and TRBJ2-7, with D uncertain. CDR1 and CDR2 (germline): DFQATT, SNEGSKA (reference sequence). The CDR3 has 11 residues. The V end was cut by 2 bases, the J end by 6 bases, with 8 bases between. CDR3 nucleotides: TGCAGTGCTAGAAAGGACCGCGAGCAGTACTTC. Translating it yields CSARKDREQYF.

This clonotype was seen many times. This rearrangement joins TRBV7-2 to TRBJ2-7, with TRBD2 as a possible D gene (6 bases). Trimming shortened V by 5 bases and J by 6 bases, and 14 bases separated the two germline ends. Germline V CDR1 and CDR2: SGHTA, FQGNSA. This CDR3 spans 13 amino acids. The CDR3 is CASSPGLSGEQYF. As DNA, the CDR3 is TGTGCCAGCAGCCCGGGACTCTCAGGCGAGCAGTACTTC. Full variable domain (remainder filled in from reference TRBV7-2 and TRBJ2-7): GAGVSQSPSNKVTEKGKDVELRCDPISGHTALYWYRQSLGQGLEFLIYFQGNSAPDKSGLPSDRFSAERTGGSVSTLTIQRTQQEDSAVYLCASSPGLSGEQYFGPGTRLTVT.

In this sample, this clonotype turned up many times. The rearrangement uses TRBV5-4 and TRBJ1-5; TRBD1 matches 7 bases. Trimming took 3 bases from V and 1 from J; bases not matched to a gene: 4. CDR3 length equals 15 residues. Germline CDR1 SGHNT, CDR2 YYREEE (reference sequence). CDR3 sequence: CASSSGGRSNQPQHF. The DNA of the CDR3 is TGTGCCAGCAGCTCAGGGGGTCGGAGCAATCAGCCCCAGCATTTT.

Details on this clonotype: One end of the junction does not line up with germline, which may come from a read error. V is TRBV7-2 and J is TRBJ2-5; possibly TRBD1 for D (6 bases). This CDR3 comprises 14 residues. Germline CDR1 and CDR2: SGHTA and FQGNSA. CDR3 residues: CASSLSGQQETRYF. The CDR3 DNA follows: TGTGCCAGCAGCCTAAGTGGACAGCAAGAGACCCGGTACTTC.

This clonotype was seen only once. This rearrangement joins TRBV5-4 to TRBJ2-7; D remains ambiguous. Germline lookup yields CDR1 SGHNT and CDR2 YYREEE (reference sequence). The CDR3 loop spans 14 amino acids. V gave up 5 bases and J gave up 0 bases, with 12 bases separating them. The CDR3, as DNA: TGTGCCAGCAGACAAAGCCTCAACTCCTACGAGCAGTACTTC. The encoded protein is CASRQSLNSYEQYF. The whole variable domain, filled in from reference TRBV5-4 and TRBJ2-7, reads ETGVTQSPTHLIKTRGQQVTLRCSSQSGHNTVSWYQQALGQGPQFIFQYYREEENGRGNFPPRFSGLQFPNYSSELNVNALELDDSALYLCASRQSLNSYEQYFGPGTRLTVT.

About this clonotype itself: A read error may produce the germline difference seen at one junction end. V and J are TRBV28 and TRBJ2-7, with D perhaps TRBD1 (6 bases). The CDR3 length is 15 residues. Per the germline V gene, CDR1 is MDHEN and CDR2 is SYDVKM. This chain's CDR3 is CASSSPGDAVDEQYF. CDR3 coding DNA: TGTGCCAGTAGTTCCCCAGGGGATGCAGTCGACGAGCAGTACTTC.

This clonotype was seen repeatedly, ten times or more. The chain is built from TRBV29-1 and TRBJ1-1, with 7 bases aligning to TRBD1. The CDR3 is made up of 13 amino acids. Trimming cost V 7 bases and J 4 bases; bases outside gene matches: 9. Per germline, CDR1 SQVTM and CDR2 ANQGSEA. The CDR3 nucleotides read TGCAGCGGTCGCTGGGCAGGGGGCACTGAAGCTTTCTTT. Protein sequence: CSGRWAGGTEAFF. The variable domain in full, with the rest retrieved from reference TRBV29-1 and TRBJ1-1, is SAVISQKPSRDICQRGTSLTIQCQVDSQVTMMFWYRQQPGQSLTLIATANQGSEATYESGFVIDKFPISRPNLTFSTLTVSNMSPEDSSIYLCSGRWAGGTEAFFGQGTRLTVV.

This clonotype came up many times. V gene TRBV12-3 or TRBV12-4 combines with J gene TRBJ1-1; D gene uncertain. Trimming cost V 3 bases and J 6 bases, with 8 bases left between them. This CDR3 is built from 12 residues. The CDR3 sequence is CASSLRWAEAFF. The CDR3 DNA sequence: TGTGCCAGCAGTTTGAGGTGGGCTGAAGCTTTCTTT.

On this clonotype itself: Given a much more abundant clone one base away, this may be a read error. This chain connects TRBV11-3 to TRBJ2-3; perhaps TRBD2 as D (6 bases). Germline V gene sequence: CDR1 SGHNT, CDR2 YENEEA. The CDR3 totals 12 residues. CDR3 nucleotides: TGTGCCAGCAGCGTAGACCGCGGGATGCAGTATTTT. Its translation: CASSVDRGMQYF.

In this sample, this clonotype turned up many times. CDR3 bases: TGTGCCAGCAGCTTTTTAGGGGAAAGTGGCTACACCTTC. Translation: CASSFLGESGYTF. The chain joins TRBV7-2 to TRBJ1-2; TRBD1 is a possible D gene (5 bases). This CDR3 is 13 amino acids long. The ends were cut back, 3 bases at V and 7 bases at J, with 12 bases in the middle. Per germline, CDR1 SGHTA and CDR2 FQGNSA.

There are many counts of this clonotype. In DNA, the CDR3 is TGTGCCAGCAGCTCGACCGGAAAGCACGAGCAGTACTTC. Encoded protein: CASSSTGKHEQYF. This chain connects TRBV7-2 to TRBJ2-7; no reliable D call. CDR3 length: 13 amino acids. Trimming pared 4 bases from V and 5 bases from J, leaving 12 bases between. The germline V gene encodes CDR1 SGHTA and CDR2 FQGNSA.

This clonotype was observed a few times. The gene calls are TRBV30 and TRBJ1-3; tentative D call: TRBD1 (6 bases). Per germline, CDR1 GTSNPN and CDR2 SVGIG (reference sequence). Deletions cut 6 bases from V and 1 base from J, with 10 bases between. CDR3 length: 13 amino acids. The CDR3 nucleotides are TGTGCCTGCTCAGGGGATTCTGGAAACACCATATATTTT. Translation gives CACSGDSGNTIYF.

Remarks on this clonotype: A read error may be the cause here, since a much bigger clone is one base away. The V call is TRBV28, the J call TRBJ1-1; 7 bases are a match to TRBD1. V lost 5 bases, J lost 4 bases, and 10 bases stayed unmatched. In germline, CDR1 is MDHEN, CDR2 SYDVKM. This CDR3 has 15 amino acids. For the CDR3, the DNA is TGTGCCAGCAGTACCCAGGGGGGGCGGAGCACTGAAGCTTTCTTT. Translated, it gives CASSTQGGRSTEAFF.

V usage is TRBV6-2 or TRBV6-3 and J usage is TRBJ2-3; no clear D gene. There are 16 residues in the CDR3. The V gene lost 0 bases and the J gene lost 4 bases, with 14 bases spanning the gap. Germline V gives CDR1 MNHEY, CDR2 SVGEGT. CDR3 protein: CASSYSNPDMPDTQYF. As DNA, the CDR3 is TGTGCCAGCAGTTACTCCAACCCAGACATGCCAGATACGCAGTATTTT.

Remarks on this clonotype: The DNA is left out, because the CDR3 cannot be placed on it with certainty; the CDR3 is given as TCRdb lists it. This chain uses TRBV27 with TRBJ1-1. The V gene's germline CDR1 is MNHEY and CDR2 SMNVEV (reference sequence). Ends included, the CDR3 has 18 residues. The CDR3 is CAIYFCARRAGIVAEAFF.

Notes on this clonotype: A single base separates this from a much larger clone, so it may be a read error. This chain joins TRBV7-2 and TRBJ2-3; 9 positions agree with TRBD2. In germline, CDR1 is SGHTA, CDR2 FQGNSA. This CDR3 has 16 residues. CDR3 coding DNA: TGTGCCAGCAGCTCCCCCTTAGCGGGAGTAGCAGATATGCAGTATTTT. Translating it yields CASSSPLAGVADMQYF.

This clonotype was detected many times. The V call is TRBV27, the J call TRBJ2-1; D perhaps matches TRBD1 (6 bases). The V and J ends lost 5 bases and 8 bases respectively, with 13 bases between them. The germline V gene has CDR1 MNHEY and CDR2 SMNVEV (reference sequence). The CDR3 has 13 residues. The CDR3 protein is CASSNRVKDEQFF. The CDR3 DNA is TGTGCCAGCAGTAACAGGGTAAAGGATGAGCAGTTCTTC.

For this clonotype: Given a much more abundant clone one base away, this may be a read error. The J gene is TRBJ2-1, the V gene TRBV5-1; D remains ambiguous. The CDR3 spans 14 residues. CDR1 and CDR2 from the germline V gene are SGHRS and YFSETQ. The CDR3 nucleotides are TGCGCCAGCAGCTTGGTGAGACACGACAATGAGCAGTTATTC. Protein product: CASSLVRHDNEQLF.

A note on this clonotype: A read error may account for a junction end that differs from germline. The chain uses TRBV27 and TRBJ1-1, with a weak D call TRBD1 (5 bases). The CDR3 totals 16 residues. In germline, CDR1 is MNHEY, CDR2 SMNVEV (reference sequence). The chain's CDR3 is CTSSPGMSSFGTEAFF. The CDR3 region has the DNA TGTACCAGCAGTCCAGGGATGAGTTCTTTCGGCACTGAAGCTTTCTTC.

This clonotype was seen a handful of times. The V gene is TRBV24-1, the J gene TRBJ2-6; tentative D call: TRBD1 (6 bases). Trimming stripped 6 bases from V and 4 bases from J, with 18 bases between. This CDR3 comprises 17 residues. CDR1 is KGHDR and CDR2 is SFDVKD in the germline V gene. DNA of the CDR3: TGTGCCACCAGTCCCGCGACAGGAACGCTCGGGGCCAACGTCCTGACTTTC. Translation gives CATSPATGTLGANVLTF.

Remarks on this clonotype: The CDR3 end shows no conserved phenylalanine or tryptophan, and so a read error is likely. Here the CDR3 DNA reads TGTGCCACCCGATTACAGGCGTATGACTACACCTCC. Its protein product is CATRLQAYDYTS. V usage is TRBV6-6 and J usage is TRBJ1-2; D is possibly TRBD1 (5 bases). This CDR3 is built from 12 residues. From germline, CDR1 is MNHNY and CDR2 SVGAGI (reference sequence).

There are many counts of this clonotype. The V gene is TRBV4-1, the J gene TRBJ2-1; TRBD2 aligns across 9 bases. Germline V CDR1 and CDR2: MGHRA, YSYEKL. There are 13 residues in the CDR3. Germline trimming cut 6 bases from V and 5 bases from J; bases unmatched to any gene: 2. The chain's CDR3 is CASRRTSDNEQFF. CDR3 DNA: TGCGCCAGCAGAAGGACTAGCGACAATGAGCAGTTCTTC.

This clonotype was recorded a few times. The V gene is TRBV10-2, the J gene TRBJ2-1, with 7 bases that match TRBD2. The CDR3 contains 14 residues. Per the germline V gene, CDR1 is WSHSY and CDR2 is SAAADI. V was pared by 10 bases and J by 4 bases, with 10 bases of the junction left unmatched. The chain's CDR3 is CATSGLESYNEQFF. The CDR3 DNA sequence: TGCGCCACCTCCGGACTAGAGTCTTACAATGAGCAGTTCTTC.

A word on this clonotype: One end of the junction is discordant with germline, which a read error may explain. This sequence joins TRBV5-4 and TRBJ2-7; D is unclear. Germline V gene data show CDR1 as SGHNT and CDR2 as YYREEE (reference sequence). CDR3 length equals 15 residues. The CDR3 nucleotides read TGCGCCAGCAGCCAAGATCCGGCCAGCGTTCTCGGGCAGTACTTC. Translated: CASSQDPASVLGQYF.

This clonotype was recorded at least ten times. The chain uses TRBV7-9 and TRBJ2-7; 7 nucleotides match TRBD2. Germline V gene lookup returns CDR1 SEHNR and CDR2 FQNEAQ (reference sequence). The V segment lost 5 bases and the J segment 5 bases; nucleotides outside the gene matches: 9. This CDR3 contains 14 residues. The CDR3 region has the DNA TGTGCCAGCAGCCTAATCGGGGGGACCGACGAGCAGTACTTC. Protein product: CASSLIGGTDEQYF.

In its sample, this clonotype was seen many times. The CDR3 DNA is TGCAGCGTTGTTCTAGCGCAAGAGACCCAGTACTTC. This sequence encodes CSVVLAQETQYF. The rearrangement uses TRBV29-1 and TRBJ2-5; TRBD2 might be the D (6 bases). The CDR3 contains 12 residues. Germline V gene data show CDR1 as SQVTM and CDR2 as ANQGSEA. Trimming took off 4 bases at V and 2 bases at J, with 8 bases between the two ends.